Following are 15 T cell receptor beta chains from one sample sequenced in a study of early T cells in non-severe SARS-CoV-2 infection. TCRdb passed the 5' RACE reads through MiXCR, listing each CDR3 protein once. The sample includes 30,000 to 35,000 distinct CDR3 sequences, about 5% seen only once; the top ten take 9.5% to 13%. The sample taken for sequencing was whole blood. These receptors all come from an adult who was a healthcare worker with PCR-confirmed SARS-CoV-2 infection or an uninfected control (not recorded which).

This clonotype was detected a few times. V and J are TRBV6-6 and TRBJ2-1; possibly TRBD2 for D (6 bases). This CDR3 spans 13 amino acids. Germline CDR1 reads MNHNY; CDR2 reads SVGAGI (reference sequence). The germline V and J ends were trimmed by 9 bases and 4 bases, with 13 bases remaining between them. CDR3 DNA: TGTGCCAGTGGGGCGGGGCCGTACAATGAGCAGTTCTTC. As protein: CASGAGPYNEQFF.

This clonotype was found many times. The J gene is TRBJ2-3, the V gene TRBV6-1; D might be TRBD2 (5 bases). Trimming left V 6 bases short and J 2 bases short, with 12 bases between. The germline CDR1 and CDR2 sequences are MNHNS and SASEGT. The CDR3 spans 14 residues. The CDR3 bases are TGTGCCAGCAGCCCCGGACTGACCACAGATACGCAGTATTTT. Translation: CASSPGLTTDTQYF.

J is TRBJ2-7 and V is TRBV7-9; 7 bases agree with TRBD2. The V gene's germline CDR1 is SEHNR and CDR2 FQNEAQ (reference sequence). The CDR3 covers 12 residues. Trimming took 4 bases from V and 6 from J; bases not matched to a gene: 3. CDR3 loop: CASSSTSLEQYF. The CDR3 coding sequence is TGTGCCAGCAGCTCGACTAGCCTCGAGCAGTACTTC.

This clonotype was recorded at least ten times. The CDR3, as DNA: TGTGCCAGCAGCTTACGATCTAATCGAGGTTACACAGATACGCAGTATTTT. It codes for CASSLRSNRGYTDTQYF. The chain couples TRBV7-2 to TRBJ2-3; the D is unclear. CDR1 and CDR2 from the germline V gene are SGHTA and FQGNSA. V dropped 2 bases and J dropped 2 bases, with 17 bases sitting between them. There are 17 residues in the CDR3.

This clonotype was detected many times. The chain has TRBV10-2 and TRBJ2-2, with 8 bases aligning to TRBD1. Germline CDR1 is WSHSY and CDR2 is SAAADI. The length of the CDR3 is 14 residues. J gave up 3 bases and V 6 bases, and 3 bases lay outside the gene matches. CDR3 nucleotides: TGCGCCAGCAGACCGGGACAGGACACCGGGGAGCTGTTTTTT. It specifies CASRPGQDTGELFF.

This clonotype was counted at least ten times. The rearrangement links TRBV9 to TRBJ2-5; D gene uncertain. Germline values: CDR1 SGDLS, CDR2 YYNGEE. V lost 0 bases and J 0 bases, leaving 12 bases between the germline ends. The CDR3 is 16 residues long. CDR3 nucleotide sequence: TGTGCCAGCAGCGTAGGGTTGGGTTCGAACCAAGAGACCCAGTACTTC. This codes for CASSVGLGSNQETQYF.

This clonotype was seen repeatedly, ten times or more. V is TRBV18 and J is TRBJ1-4; unclear D gene. CDR3 length: 15 amino acids. The V end was cut by 3 bases, the J end by 6 bases, with 14 bases between. Germline assignment: CDR1 KGHSH and CDR2 LQKENI. CDR3 sequence (DNA): TGTGCCAGCTCACCTAGTTTTGGAAGGGATGAAAAACTGTTTTTT. Protein product: CASSPSFGRDEKLFF. Combining the CDR3 with reference TRBV18 and TRBJ1-4 gives the whole variable domain NAGVMQNPRHLVRRRGQEARLRCSPMKGHSHVYWYRQLPEEGLKFMVYLQKENIIDESGMPKERFSAEFPKEGPSILRIQQVVRGDSAAYFCASSPSFGRDEKLFFGSGTQLSVL.

This chain joins TRBV12-3 or TRBV12-4 and TRBJ2-1, with D perhaps matching TRBD1 (6 bases). The CDR3 covers 15 residues. V lost 5 bases and J lost 5, with 16 bases in between. The CDR3 DNA follows: TGTGCCAGCAGTCACCGGGACAAAGGGCACAATGAGCAGTTCTTC. Its protein product is CASSHRDKGHNEQFF.

This clonotype was found many times. The chain recombines TRBV15 with TRBJ2-2, with D possibly being TRBD1 (6 bases). The germline V and J ends were trimmed by 3 bases and 1 base, with 6 bases remaining between them. There are 14 residues in the CDR3. Germline loops: CDR1 LNHNV, CDR2 YYDKDF (reference sequence). The CDR3 sequence is CATSSRGNTGELFF. The CDR3 nucleotides read TGTGCCACCAGCAGCAGGGGGAACACCGGGGAGCTGTTTTTT.

This clonotype has a count of ten or more. The chain carries TRBV5-6 and TRBJ2-6, with a weak D call TRBD2 (7 bases). This CDR3 comprises 14 residues. CDR1 SGHDT and CDR2 YYEEEE come from the germline V gene. The CDR3 nucleotides read TGTGCGACCCGGGGGGCCACTGGGGCCAACGTCCTGACTTTC. As protein: CATRGATGANVLTF. Together with reference TRBV5-6 and TRBJ2-6, the CDR3 gives the full variable domain: DAGVTQSPTHLIKTRGQQVTLRCSPKSGHDTVSWYQQALGQGPQFIFQYYEEEERQRGNFPDRFSGHQFPNYSSELNVNALLLGDSALYLCATRGATGANVLTFGAGSRLTVL.

The rearrangement joins TRBV30 to TRBJ1-6; D remains ambiguous. Trimming removed 3 bases at V and 6 bases at J, with 6 bases between. The CDR3 is 12 amino acids. Germline CDR1 GTSNPN, CDR2 SVGIG (reference sequence). The CDR3 bases are TGTGCCTGGAGGATCCTTAATTCACCCCTCCACTTT. As protein: CAWRILNSPLHF.

This clonotype was observed many times. This rearrangement joins TRBV7-9 to TRBJ2-3, with 8 bases that match TRBD2. There are 16 residues in the CDR3. Losses at the gene ends were 3 bases for V and 2 bases for J; bases not matched to a gene: 7. CDR1 is SEHNR and CDR2 is FQNEAQ in the germline V gene (reference sequence). The DNA of the CDR3 is TGTGCCAGCAGCTTCCCGGGACTAGGAACCACAGATACGCAGTATTTT. This translates into CASSFPGLGTTDTQYF.

In its sample, this clonotype was seen many times. This chain uses TRBV12-3 or TRBV12-4 with TRBJ2-3; no reliable D call. V was pared by 2 bases and J by 2 bases, with 8 bases between. The CDR3 is 14 amino acids. CDR3 region: CASSLWAPTDTQYF. The CDR3 nucleotides are TGTGCCAGCAGTTTATGGGCCCCCACAGATACGCAGTATTTT.

This clonotype was observed many times. The chain carries TRBV5-1 and TRBJ1-3, with a weak D call TRBD1 (5 bases). Germline loops: CDR1 SGHRS, CDR2 YFSETQ. The germline V and J ends were trimmed by 6 bases and 3 bases, with 22 bases remaining between them. The CDR3 sequence is 17 residues long. The CDR3, as DNA: TGCGCCAGCACCGACCCCTCTCGAGGGGCAGGTGGAAACACCATATATTTT. Its protein is CASTDPSRGAGGNTIYF. Using reference TRBV5-1 and TRBJ1-3 for the parts outside the CDR3, the full variable domain is KAGVTQTPRYLIKTRGQQVTLSCSPISGHRSVSWYQQTPGQGLQFLFEYFSETQRNKGNFPGRFSGRQFSNSRSEMNVSTLELGDSALYLCASTDPSRGAGGNTIYFGEGSWLTVV.

This clonotype came up a few times. The chain carries TRBV18 and TRBJ2-7; 7 bases fit TRBD1. The CDR3 is 14 residues long. CDR1 and CDR2 (germline): KGHSH, LQKENI. The J segment lost 0 bases and the V segment lost 4 bases, leaving 3 bases of the junction unmatched. The CDR3 sequence: CASSLRTGSYEQYF. DNA for the CDR3: TGTGCCAGCTCACTACGGACAGGCTCCTACGAGCAGTACTTC.